This T cell receptor beta chain was captured by sequencing in a study of T cell responses to AZD1222 COVID-19 vaccine. About this clone: Antigen: not known.

The V and J ends lost 2 bases and 0 bases respectively, with 6 bases between them. Looked up from germline, CDR1 is SGHDT and CDR2 is YYEEEE. CDR3 length: 14 residues. Study-wide results and limits: It was only after the peak T cell response that any repertoires were sampled.

Sequenced by immunoSEQ multiplex PCR; TCRdb stores in-frame clones only, minus some. Of some 70,000 clones listed, 75% to 85% are singletons. The sequence was obtained from an adult who received the AZD1222 COVID-19 vaccine. This chain connects TRBV5-6 to TRBJ1-3; D not certain. Specimen: peripheral blood, collected 28 days after the second AZD1222 dose. The CDR3 here is CASSLPYSGNTIYF. The CDR3 DNA reads as TGTGCCAGCAGCTTACCCTACTCTGGAAACACCATATATTTT.